This T cell receptor (beta chain) was identified during a study of blood T cell repertoires in COVID-19. About the study: From the United States, Italy and Spain came samples of acute and convalescent COVID-19.

CDR1 is MGHRA and CDR2 is YSYEKL in the germline V gene. With 0 bases clipped from V and 2 bases from J, the junction kept 3 bases outside the gene matches. The CDR3 has 16 amino acids. Profiled with immunoSEQ multiplex PCR; TCRdb holds only in-frame clones, not every one. Here the sample spans some 16,000 clones, around 84% being singletons. This receptor was identified in a human donor in a cohort sampled during active COVID-19. Sequenced material: peripheral blood. V and J are TRBV4-1 and TRBJ2-5; 10 bases are a match to TRBD1. CDR3 amino acids: CASSQEGTGDQETQYF. In DNA form, the CDR3 reads TGCGCCAGCAGCCAAGAAGGGACAGGGGATCAAGAGACCCAGTACTTC.